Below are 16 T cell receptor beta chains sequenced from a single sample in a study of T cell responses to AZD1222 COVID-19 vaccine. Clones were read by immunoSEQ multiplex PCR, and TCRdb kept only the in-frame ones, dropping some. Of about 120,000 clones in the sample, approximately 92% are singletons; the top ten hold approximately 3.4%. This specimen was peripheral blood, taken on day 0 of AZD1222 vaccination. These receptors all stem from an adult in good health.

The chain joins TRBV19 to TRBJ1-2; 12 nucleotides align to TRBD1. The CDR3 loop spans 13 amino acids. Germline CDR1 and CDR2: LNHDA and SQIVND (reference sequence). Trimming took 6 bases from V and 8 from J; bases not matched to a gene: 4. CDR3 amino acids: CASSGTGGRGYTF. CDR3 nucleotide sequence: TGTGCCAGTAGCGGGACAGGGGGCAGAGGCTACACCTTC.

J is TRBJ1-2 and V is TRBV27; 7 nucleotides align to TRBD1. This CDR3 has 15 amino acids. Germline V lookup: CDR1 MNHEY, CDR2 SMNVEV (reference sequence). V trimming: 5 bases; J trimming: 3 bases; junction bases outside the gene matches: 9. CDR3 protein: CASSPRSTGDYGYTF. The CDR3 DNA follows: TGTGCCAGCAGTCCCCGATCCACAGGGGACTATGGCTACACCTTC.

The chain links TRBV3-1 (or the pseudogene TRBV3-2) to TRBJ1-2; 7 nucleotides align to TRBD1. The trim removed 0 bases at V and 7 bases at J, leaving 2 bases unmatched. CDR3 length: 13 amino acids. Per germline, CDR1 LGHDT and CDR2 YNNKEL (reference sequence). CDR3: CASSQEGQIGYTF. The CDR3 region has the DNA TGTGCCAGCAGCCAAGAGGGACAGATTGGCTACACCTTC.

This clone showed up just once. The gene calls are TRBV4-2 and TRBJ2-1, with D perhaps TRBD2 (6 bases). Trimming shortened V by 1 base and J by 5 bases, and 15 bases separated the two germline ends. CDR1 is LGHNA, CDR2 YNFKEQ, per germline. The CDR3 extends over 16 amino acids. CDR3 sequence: CASSQVVERADNEQFF. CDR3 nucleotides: TGTGCCAGCAGCCAAGTCGTGGAGCGGGCCGACAATGAGCAGTTCTTC.

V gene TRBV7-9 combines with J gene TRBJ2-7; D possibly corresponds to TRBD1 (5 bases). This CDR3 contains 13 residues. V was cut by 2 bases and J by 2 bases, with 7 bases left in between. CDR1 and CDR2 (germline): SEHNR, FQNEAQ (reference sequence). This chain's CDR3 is CASSLTGAYEQYF. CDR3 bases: TGTGCCAGCAGCTTAACAGGCGCCTACGAGCAGTACTTC. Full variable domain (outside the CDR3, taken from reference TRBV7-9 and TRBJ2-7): DTGVSQNPRHKITKRGQNVTFRCDPISEHNRLYWYRQTLGQGPEFLTYFQNEAQLEKSRLLSDRFSAERPKGSFSTLEIQRTEQGDSAMYLCASSLTGAYEQYFGPGTRLTVT.

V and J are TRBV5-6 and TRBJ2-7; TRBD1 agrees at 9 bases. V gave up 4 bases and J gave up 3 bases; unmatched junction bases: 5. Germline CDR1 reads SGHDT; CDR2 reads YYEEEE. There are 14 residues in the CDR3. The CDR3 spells CASSPGTGYYEQYF. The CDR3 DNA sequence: TGTGCCAGCAGCCCCGGGACAGGGTACTACGAGCAGTACTTC.

In nucleotides, the CDR3 is TGTGCCAGCAGTCGGAGGGGATTCAATCAGCCCCAGCATTTT. Amino acids: CASSRRGFNQPQHF. V and J are TRBV6-2 or TRBV6-3 and TRBJ1-5; D is perhaps TRBD1 (5 bases). Trimming stripped 5 bases from V and 3 bases from J, with 11 bases between. Germline values: CDR1 MNHEY, CDR2 SVGEGT. This CDR3 comprises 14 residues.

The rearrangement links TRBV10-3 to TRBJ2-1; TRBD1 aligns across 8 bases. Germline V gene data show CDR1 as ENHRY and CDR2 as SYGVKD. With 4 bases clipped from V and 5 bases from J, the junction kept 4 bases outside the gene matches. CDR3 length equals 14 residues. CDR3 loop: CAISGRTGNNEQFF. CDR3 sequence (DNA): TGTGCCATCAGTGGCCGGACAGGGAACAATGAGCAGTTCTTC.

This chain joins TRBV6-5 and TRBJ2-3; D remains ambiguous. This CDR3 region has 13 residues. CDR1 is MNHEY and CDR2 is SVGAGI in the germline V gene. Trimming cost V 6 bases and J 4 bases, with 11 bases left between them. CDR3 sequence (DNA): TGTGCCAGCAGGCCTCTTGGCCCAGATACGCAGTATTTT. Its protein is CASRPLGPDTQYF.

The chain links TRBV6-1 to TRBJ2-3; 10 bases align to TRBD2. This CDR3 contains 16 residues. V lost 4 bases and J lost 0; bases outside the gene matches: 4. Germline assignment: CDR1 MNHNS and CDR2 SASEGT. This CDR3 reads CASSGTSGASTDTQYF. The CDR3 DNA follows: TGTGCCAGCAGTGGAACTAGCGGGGCTAGCACAGATACGCAGTATTTT.

CDR3 coding DNA: TGTGCCAGCAGCTTGGAGTGGCGGGGGCCCAACACTGAAGCTTTCTTT. This encodes CASSLEWRGPNTEAFF. The rearrangement joins TRBV5-5 to TRBJ1-1, with D possibly TRBD1 on 6 matching bases. The CDR3 runs to 16 residues. Germline V lookup: CDR1 SGHKS, CDR2 YYEKEE (reference sequence). V was shortened by 0 bases and J by 2 bases, with 14 bases between the two germline ends.

In DNA form, the CDR3 reads TGTGCCAGCAGCTTGCCGAACGCCGGGGCCAACGTCCTGACTTTC. It specifies CASSLPNAGANVLTF. The chain has TRBV5-4 and TRBJ2-6; no reliable D call. The CDR3 runs to 15 residues. CDR1 and CDR2 from the germline V gene are SGHNT and YYREEE (reference sequence). V lost 1 base, J lost 4 bases, and 9 bases lay in between.

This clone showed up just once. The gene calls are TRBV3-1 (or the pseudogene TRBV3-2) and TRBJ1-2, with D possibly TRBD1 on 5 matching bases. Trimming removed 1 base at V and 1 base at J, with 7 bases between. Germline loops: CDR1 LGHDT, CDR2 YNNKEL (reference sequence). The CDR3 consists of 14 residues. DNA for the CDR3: TGTGCCAGCAGCCAAGGGGGACTTAACTATGGCTACACCTTC. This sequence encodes CASSQGGLNYGYTF.

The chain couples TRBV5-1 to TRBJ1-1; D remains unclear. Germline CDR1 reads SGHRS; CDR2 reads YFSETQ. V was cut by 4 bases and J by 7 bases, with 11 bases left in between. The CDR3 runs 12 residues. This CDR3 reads CASSGDVGEAFF. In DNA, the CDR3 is TGCGCCAGCAGCGGGGATGTAGGTGAAGCTTTCTTT.

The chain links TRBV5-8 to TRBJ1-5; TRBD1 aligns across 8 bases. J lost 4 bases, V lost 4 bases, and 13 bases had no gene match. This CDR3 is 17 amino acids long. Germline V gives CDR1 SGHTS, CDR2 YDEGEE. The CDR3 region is CASSRGPDRERNQPQHF. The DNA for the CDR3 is TGTGCCAGCAGCAGAGGCCCGGACAGGGAAAGGAATCAGCCCCAGCATTTT.

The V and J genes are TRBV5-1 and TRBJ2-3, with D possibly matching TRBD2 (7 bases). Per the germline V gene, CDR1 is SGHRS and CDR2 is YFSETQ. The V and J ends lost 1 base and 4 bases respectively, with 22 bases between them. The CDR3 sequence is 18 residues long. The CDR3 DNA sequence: TGCGCCAGCAGCTTGAGAGGGTCTTGGGGGGGCGCGTCAGATACGCAGTATTTT. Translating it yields CASSLRGSWGGASDTQYF.